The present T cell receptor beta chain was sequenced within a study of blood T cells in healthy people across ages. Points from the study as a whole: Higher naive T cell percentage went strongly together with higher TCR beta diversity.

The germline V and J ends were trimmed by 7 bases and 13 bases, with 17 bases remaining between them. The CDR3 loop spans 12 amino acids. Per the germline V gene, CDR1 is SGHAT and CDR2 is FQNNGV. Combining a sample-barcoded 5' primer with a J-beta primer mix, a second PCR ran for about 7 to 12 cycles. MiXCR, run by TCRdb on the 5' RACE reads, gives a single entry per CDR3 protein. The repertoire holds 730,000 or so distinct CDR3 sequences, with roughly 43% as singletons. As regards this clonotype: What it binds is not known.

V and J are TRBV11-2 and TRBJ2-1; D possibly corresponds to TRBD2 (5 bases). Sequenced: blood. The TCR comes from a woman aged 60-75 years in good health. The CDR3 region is CASTLAGETQFF. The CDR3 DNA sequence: TGTGCCAGCACTCTGGCGGGCGAGACCCAGTTCTTC. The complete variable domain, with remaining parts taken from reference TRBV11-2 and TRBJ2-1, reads EAGVAQSPRYKIIEKRQSVAFWCNPISGHATLYWYQQILGQGPKLLIQFQNNGVVDDSQLPKDRFSAERLKGVDSTLKIQPAKLEDSAVYLCASTLAGETQFFGPGTRLTVL.